The TCR beta chain under discussion was sequenced for a study of T-cell reconstitution after alpha-beta-depleted transplantation in children. This CDR3 contains 12 residues. Germline-derived CDR1 and CDR2 are SGHVS and FNYEAQ. V lost 5 bases and J lost 9, with 11 bases in between. This clonotype was detected ten times or more. Researchers prepared the TCRbeta library using unique molecular identifiers, the study reports. TCRdb re-analysed the PCR reads in MiXCR, keeping a single row per CDR3 protein. The repertoire consists of over 400,000 distinct CDR3 sequences, with around 12% occurring once and the leading ten covering about 6%.

The specimen was PBMCs from the stem cell graft donor, collected from the stem cell graft. The V gene is TRBV7-6, the J gene TRBJ2-1; weak D call: TRBD1 (6 bases). This sequence originates from a human donor who donated a stem cell graft to a child with combined immunodeficiency. CDR3 DNA: TGTGCCAGCAGCGAATACAGGGTTGAGCAGTTCTTC. Its protein product is CASSEYRVEQFF. The full variable domain, with the rest looked up from reference TRBV7-6 and TRBJ2-1, is GAGVSQSPRYKVTKRGQDVALRCDPISGHVSLYWYRQALGQGPEFLTYFNYEAQQDKSGLPNDRFSAERPEGSISTLTIQRTEQRDSAMYRCASSEYRVEQFFGPGTRLTVL.